The 23 T cell receptor beta chains reported below all come from one sample, sequenced in a study of cytomegalovirus exposure and HLA in healthy donors. PCR involved 60 Vbeta and 13 Jbeta primers. This table comes from immunoSEQ multiplex PCR, and its TCRdb copy is limited to in-frame clones, with some not included. The sample holds some 130,000 clones, about 80% seen once. The specimen sequenced was PBMCs. The receptors derive from a man younger than 45 in good health and CMV-seronegative.

CDR3 sequence (DNA): TGTGCCAGTAGTATAGTGAAGGGGGCGAGGAATTCACCCCTCCACTTT. Protein: CASSIVKGARNSPLHF. V usage is TRBV19 and J usage is TRBJ1-6; 7 nucleotides match TRBD1. Germline CDR1 reads LNHDA; CDR2 reads SQIVND (reference sequence). J lost 7 bases, V lost 1 base, and 7 bases had no gene match. This CDR3 region has 16 residues.

This chain links TRBV4-3 with TRBJ1-1, with TRBD1 matching over 8 bases. The CDR3 spans 17 residues. CDR1 and CDR2 (germline): LGHNA, YSLEER. V gave up 1 base and J gave up 3 bases; unmatched junction bases: 10. The CDR3 is CASSQALTQGADTEAFF. DNA of the CDR3: TGCGCCAGCAGCCAAGCCTTAACCCAGGGGGCGGACACTGAAGCTTTCTTT.

The chain combines TRBV9 with TRBJ2-1; 10 bases are a match to TRBD2. After removal of 0 bases from V and 0 bases from J, the junction contained 12 bases not matched to a gene. The CDR3 has 20 residues. Germline V gives CDR1 SGDLS, CDR2 YYNGEE. The CDR3 DNA is TGTGCCAGCAGCGTAGGGTACAGCGGGAGGGCCGGAAGCTCCTACAATGAGCAGTTCTTC. Protein: CASSVGYSGRAGSSYNEQFF.

The rearrangement joins TRBV4-1 to TRBJ1-2; maybe TRBD1 (5 bases). The CDR3 is 14 amino acids. V shed 3 bases and J shed 6 bases, with 14 bases lying between them. CDR1 and CDR2 (germline): MGHRA, YSYEKL. CDR3 sequence: CASSQAQDWHGYTF. DNA of the CDR3: TGCGCCAGCAGCCAGGCACAGGATTGGCATGGCTACACCTTC.

This rearrangement joins TRBV18 to TRBJ1-2; 12 positions match TRBD1. V shed 0 bases, J shed 8 bases, and the junction held 7 bases outside the gene matches. CDR3 length: 16 amino acids. Per germline, CDR1 KGHSH and CDR2 LQKENI. The CDR3 bases are TGTGCCAGCTCACCACCGGGACAGGGGGCTTTTGGGGGCTACACCTTC. This sequence encodes CASSPPGQGAFGGYTF.

J is TRBJ2-1 and V is TRBV9; 15 nucleotides match TRBD2. Germline values: CDR1 SGDLS, CDR2 YYNGEE. V gave up 2 bases and J gave up 7 bases; unmatched junction bases: 4. The CDR3 contains 16 residues. The CDR3 DNA sequence: TGTGCCAGCAGCGTCCTCGGGACTAGCGGGAGGAATGAGCAGTTCTTC. Its translation is CASSVLGTSGRNEQFF.

This chain links TRBV19 with TRBJ2-5; the match to TRBD1 covers 7 bases. Looked up from germline, CDR1 is LNHDA and CDR2 is SQIVND (reference sequence). V lost 5 bases and J lost 1; bases outside the gene matches: 4. The CDR3 covers 14 residues. CDR3 nucleotides: TGTGCCAGTAGTCCAGGACAGGTCCAAGAGACCCAGTACTTC. Its translation is CASSPGQVQETQYF.

The rearrangement links TRBV5-1 to TRBJ1-1; a possible D gene is TRBD1 (6 bases). From germline, CDR1 is SGHRS and CDR2 YFSETQ. The CDR3 is 15 amino acids. Trimming took off 0 bases at V and 3 bases at J, with 12 bases between the two ends. The CDR3 loop is CASSLVPGVDTEAFF. The CDR3 DNA follows: TGCGCCAGCAGCTTGGTTCCAGGGGTGGACACTGAAGCTTTCTTT.

The rearrangement links TRBV10-2 to TRBJ1-2, with a tentative D call TRBD1 (6 bases). V dropped 4 bases and J dropped 5 bases, with 17 bases sitting between them. The CDR3 runs to 15 residues. The V gene's germline CDR1 is WSHSY and CDR2 SAAADI. The CDR3, as DNA: TGCGCCAGCAGTGGTTTGCCAGGGGATAGTTATGGCTACACCTTC. Translating it yields CASSGLPGDSYGYTF.

J is TRBJ2-1 and V is TRBV28; D possibly corresponds to TRBD2 (5 bases). The CDR3 totals 15 residues. CDR1 is MDHEN, CDR2 SYDVKM, per germline. The V end was cut by 10 bases, the J end by 0 bases, with 16 bases between. Here the CDR3 DNA reads TGTGCCACCCTCTCCGGGGTTGTCTCCTACAATGAGCAGTTCTTC. Amino acid sequence: CATLSGVVSYNEQFF.

The rearrangement joins TRBV11-2 to TRBJ2-3; 7 bases line up with TRBD1. Germline V CDR1 and CDR2: SGHAT, FQNNGV. This CDR3 spans 17 amino acids. V lost 4 bases to trimming and J lost 4 bases; unmatched junction nucleotides: 14. DNA of the CDR3: TGTGCCAGCAGCTACGTAGGGGGCCCCCGATCGGCAGATACGCAGTATTTT. This translates into CASSYVGGPRSADTQYF.

V gene TRBV5-1 combines with J gene TRBJ2-3; a possible D gene is TRBD1 (6 bases). Looked up from germline, CDR1 is SGHRS and CDR2 is YFSETQ. V lost 0 bases to trimming and J lost 2 bases, with 7 bases between them. The CDR3 runs 14 residues. DNA for the CDR3: TGCGCCAGCAGCTTGGGGGACAACACAGATACGCAGTATTTT. Translating it yields CASSLGDNTDTQYF.

The V call is TRBV5-4, the J call TRBJ2-2; 8 bases map to TRBD1. Trimming took 4 bases from V and 3 from J; bases not matched to a gene: 14. Germline V gives CDR1 SGHNT, CDR2 YYREEE (reference sequence). This CDR3 has 18 amino acids. The CDR3 DNA reads as TGTGCCAGCAGCGCACGCAGGGGGCTCAGGGGGGACACCGGGGAGCTGTTTTTT. This gives the protein CASSARRGLRGDTGELFF.

Notes on this clone: A read error may account for a junction end that differs from germline. The chain couples TRBV19 to TRBJ1-5, with D maybe TRBD1 (5 bases). Germline V lookup: CDR1 LNHDA, CDR2 SQIVND (reference sequence). The CDR3 runs to 18 residues. This chain's CDR3 is CASSIDYGAGEWDQPQNF. The DNA for the CDR3 is TGTGCCAGTAGTATAGATTACGGGGCGGGGGAGTGGGACCAGCCCCAGAATTTT. Together with reference TRBV19 and TRBJ1-5, the CDR3 gives the full variable domain: DGGITQSPKYLFRKEGQNVTLSCEQNLNHDAMYWYRQDPGQGLRLIYYSQIVNDFQKGDIAEGYSVSREKKESFPLTVTSAQKNPTAFYLCASSIDYGAGEWDQPQNFGDGTRLSIL.

The V gene is TRBV6-5, the J gene TRBJ1-3; D remains ambiguous. The germline CDR1 and CDR2 sequences are MNHEY and SVGAGI. This CDR3 is built from 14 residues. Trimming cost V 2 bases and J 3 bases, with 8 bases left between them. Here the CDR3 reads CASSYGSGGNTIYF. The CDR3 DNA reads TGTGCCAGCAGTTACGGCAGTGGTGGAAACACCATATATTTT.

This clone was observed a single time. This chain connects TRBV6-6 to TRBJ2-2; D is perhaps TRBD1 (6 bases). This CDR3 comprises 16 residues. Trimming left V 8 bases short and J 0 bases short, with 16 bases between. Germline CDR1 is MNHNY and CDR2 is SVGAGI (reference sequence). The CDR3 region is CASQPFGTPNTGELFF. CDR3 in DNA: TGTGCCAGCCAACCATTCGGGACACCGAACACCGGGGAGCTGTTTTTT.

Concerning this clone: One end of the junction is discordant with germline, which a read error may explain. The genes are TRBV4-1 and TRBJ1-5; D gene unclear. This CDR3 is built from 15 residues. The germline gives CDR1 MGHRA, CDR2 YSYEKL. The CDR3 DNA sequence: TGCGCCAGCAGCCAAGATCGGGATAGCAATCAGCCCCAGAATTTT. As protein: CASSQDRDSNQPQNF.

The rearrangement joins TRBV5-4 to TRBJ2-5, with TRBD2 identical over 11 bases. The CDR3 has 15 amino acids. Germline CDR1 is SGHNT and CDR2 is YYREEE (reference sequence). V trimming: 4 bases; J trimming: 5 bases; junction bases outside the gene matches: 7. CDR3 sequence: CASSGTSGNWETQYF. As DNA, the CDR3 is TGTGCCAGCAGCGGGACTAGCGGAAACTGGGAGACCCAGTACTTC.

V gene TRBV9 combines with J gene TRBJ2-7; possibly TRBD2 for D (5 bases). V gave up 2 bases and J gave up 2 bases, with 14 bases separating them. The germline V gene encodes CDR1 SGDLS and CDR2 YYNGEE. The CDR3 is made up of 15 amino acids. For the CDR3, the DNA is TGTGCCAGCAGCGTGGCGAGCGGCCCCACCTACGAGCAGTACTTC. As protein: CASSVASGPTYEQYF.

J is TRBJ1-3 and V is TRBV27; 8 positions match TRBD1. CDR1 is MNHEY and CDR2 is SMNVEV in the germline V gene (reference sequence). This CDR3 contains 16 residues. V lost 5 bases and J lost 0; bases outside the gene matches: 6. This CDR3 reads CASSPLDRDSGNTIYF. CDR3 nucleotides: TGTGCCAGCAGTCCGTTGGACAGGGACTCTGGAAACACCATATATTTT.

The rearrangement joins TRBV5-4 to TRBJ2-7, with TRBD2 identical over 10 bases. Looked up from germline, CDR1 is SGHNT and CDR2 is YYREEE (reference sequence). This CDR3 is built from 16 residues. Unmatched junction bases numbered 13, after V lost 7 bases and J lost 3 bases. DNA for the CDR3: TGTGCCAGCGCGAAAAGTGGGGCTAGCGGGAGCTACGAGCAGTACTTC. It encodes CASAKSGASGSYEQYF.

The gene calls are TRBV27 and TRBJ2-1, with 13 nucleotides matching TRBD2. CDR3 length equals 16 residues. Trimming removed 6 bases from V and 10 bases from J; junction bases left unmatched: 12. CDR1 MNHEY and CDR2 SMNVEV come from the germline V gene (reference sequence). The CDR3 coding sequence is TGTGCCAGCAGCCGACTCACTAGCGGGAGGGCTAGGGAGCAGTTCTTC. Translated: CASSRLTSGRAREQFF.

A note on this clone: A read error may produce the germline difference seen at one junction end. The chain recombines TRBV7-9 with TRBJ1-1, with D maybe TRBD1 (6 bases). The CDR3 is 17 amino acids. The germline V gene has CDR1 SEHNR and CDR2 FQNEAQ (reference sequence). The chain's CDR3 is CAGSLLPGQQRNTEAFF. Here the CDR3 DNA reads TGTGCCGGCAGCTTATTACCGGGACAACAACGGAACACTGAAGCTTTCTTT.